Listed here are 11 T cell receptor beta chains from one sample, sequenced in a study of OX40 agonist ivuxolimab in advanced cancers. Data came from immunoSEQ multiplex PCR; TCRdb stores just in-frame clones and leaves some out. The sample has approximately 89,000 clones; roughly 89% are singletons. Material: CD4+ or CD8+ T cells sorted from blood, obtained in a trial of the OX40 agonist ivuxolimab. Receptors were obtained from an adult with an advanced solid tumor such as melanoma, head and neck, liver or kidney cancer.

The rearrangement joins TRBV7-8 to TRBJ1-1; D may be TRBD1 (6 bases). V lost 5 bases and J lost 12, with 13 bases in between. The CDR3 contains 11 residues. The germline V gene encodes CDR1 SGHVS and CDR2 FQNEAQ. CDR3 amino acids: CASSERDKPFF. DNA of the CDR3: TGTGCCAGCAGCGAGCGGGACAAACCTTTCTTT.

CDR3 sequence (DNA): TGTGCCAGCAGTCGGACAGGGGGCGAAGCTTTCTTT. This encodes CASSRTGGEAFF. The genes are TRBV7-9 and TRBJ1-1; 11 bases match TRBD1. Germline trimming cut 6 bases from V and 8 bases from J; bases unmatched to any gene: 2. CDR3 length equals 12 residues. In germline, CDR1 is SEHNR, CDR2 FQNEAQ (reference sequence).

This clone occurred a few times. The CDR3 spells CASSEASGTF. The CDR3 region has the DNA TGTGCCAGCAGTGAAGCGTCAGGGACCTTC. J is TRBJ1-2 and V is TRBV6-1; possibly TRBD1 for D (5 bases). Germline CDR1 and CDR2: MNHNS and SASEGT. Trimming took 0 bases from V and 14 from J, leaving 7 bases between them. The CDR3 runs 10 residues.

This clone was detected a few times. The chain recombines TRBV16 with TRBJ2-5, with unresolved D. Germline CDR1 reads KGHSY; CDR2 reads FQNENV. The V gene lost 4 bases and the J gene lost 5 bases, with 5 bases spanning the gap. This CDR3 has 11 residues. This CDR3 is CASSLRETQYF. The CDR3 DNA is TGTGCCAGCAGCCTCCGGGAGACCCAGTACTTC.

This clone was seen once. The rearrangement joins TRBV5-6 to TRBJ2-4; tentatively, D is TRBD2 (6 bases). V lost 4 bases, J lost 4 bases, and 15 bases lay in between. CDR1 SGHDT and CDR2 YYEEEE come from the germline V gene. The CDR3 is 15 amino acids. CDR3 coding DNA: TGTGCCAGCAGCGGACGCGGGGCCCGGAAAAACATTCAGTACTTC. Encoded protein: CASSGRGARKNIQYF.

This clone has only a few counts. The chain couples TRBV7-3 to TRBJ1-1, with TRBD1 identical over 10 bases. The length of the CDR3 is 15 residues. CDR1 is SGHTA and CDR2 is FQGTGA in the germline V gene. V lost 5 bases, J lost 7 bases, and 10 bases stayed unmatched. The CDR3 DNA follows: TGTGCCAGCAGCCGAGCCGGGACAGGGGCGGTTGAAGCTTTCTTT. Amino acid sequence: CASSRAGTGAVEAFF.

On this clone itself: The CDR3 does not close with the conserved phenylalanine or tryptophan, likely indicating a read error. V is TRBV5-1 and J is TRBJ1-1, with 7 positions matching TRBD1. The CDR3 totals 14 residues. CDR1 and CDR2 (germline): SGHRS, YFSETQ. V was clipped by 4 bases and J by 0 bases; unmatched bases: 3. The CDR3 is CASSPDRVNTEAFS. CDR3 in DNA: TGCGCCAGCAGCCCCGACAGGGTGAACACTGAAGCTTTCTCT.

The chain joins TRBV5-5 to TRBJ2-2; D perhaps matches TRBD1 (6 bases). The CDR3 runs to 15 residues. V dropped 2 bases and J dropped 8 bases, with 16 bases sitting between them. Germline V gene data show CDR1 as SGHKS and CDR2 as YYEKEE (reference sequence). The CDR3 sequence: CASSFRDRSGGELFF. CDR3 coding DNA: TGTGCCAGCAGCTTCCGTGACAGGTCCGGAGGGGAGCTGTTTTTT.

CDR3 DNA: TGTGCCAGCAGCCTAAACCTGAACACTGAAGCTTTCTTT. Amino acid sequence: CASSLNLNTEAFF. The J gene is TRBJ1-1, the V gene TRBV11-3; D remains ambiguous. This CDR3 region has 13 residues. Trimming pared 5 bases from V and 0 bases from J, leaving 7 bases between. The V gene's germline CDR1 is SGHNT and CDR2 YENEEA.

Notes on this clone: The CDR3 carries no conserved terminal phenylalanine or tryptophan, so it likely arises from a read error. The rearrangement uses TRBV2 and TRBJ1-6; no reliable D call. The V end lost 7 bases, the J end lost 3 bases, and 13 bases lay between the germline ends. This CDR3 region has 15 residues. Per the germline V gene, CDR1 is SNHLY and CDR2 is FYNNEI. The CDR3 is CASTAQAGYNSPLHL. The CDR3 coding sequence is TGTGCCAGCACGGCCCAAGCCGGCTATAATTCACCCCTCCACCTT.

The chain is built from TRBV5-1 and TRBJ2-3, with D possibly being TRBD1 or TRBD2 (6 bases each). Per the germline V gene, CDR1 is SGHRS and CDR2 is YFSETQ. This CDR3 is built from 14 residues. Trimming removed 7 bases at V and 6 bases at J, with 18 bases between. For the CDR3, the DNA is TGCGCCAGCGTGTTGGGGGGCCTCAGGGATACGCAGTATTTT. Its protein product is CASVLGGLRDTQYF.